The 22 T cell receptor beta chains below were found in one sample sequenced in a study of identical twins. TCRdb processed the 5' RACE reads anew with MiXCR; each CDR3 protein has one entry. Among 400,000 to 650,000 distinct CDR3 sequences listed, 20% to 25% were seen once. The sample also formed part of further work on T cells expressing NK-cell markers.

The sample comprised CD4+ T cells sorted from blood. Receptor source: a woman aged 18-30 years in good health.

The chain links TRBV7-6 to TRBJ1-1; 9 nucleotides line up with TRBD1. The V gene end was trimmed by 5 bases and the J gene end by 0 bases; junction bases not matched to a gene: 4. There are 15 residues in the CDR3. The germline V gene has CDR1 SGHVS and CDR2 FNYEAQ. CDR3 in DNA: TGTGCCAGCAGCGAAGGACAGGGGATGAACACTGAAGCTTTCTTT. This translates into CASSEGQGMNTEAFF.

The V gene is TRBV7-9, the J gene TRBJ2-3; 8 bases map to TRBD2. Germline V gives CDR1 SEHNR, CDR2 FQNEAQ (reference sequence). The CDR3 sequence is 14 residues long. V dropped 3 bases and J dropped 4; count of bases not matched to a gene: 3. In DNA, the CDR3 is TGTGCCAGCAGCTTTGTAGCGGGATCAGATACGCAGTATTTT. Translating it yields CASSFVAGSDTQYF.

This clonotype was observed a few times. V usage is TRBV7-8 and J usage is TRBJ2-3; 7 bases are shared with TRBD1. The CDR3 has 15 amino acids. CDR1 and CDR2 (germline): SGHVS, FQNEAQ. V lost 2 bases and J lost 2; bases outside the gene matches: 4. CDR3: CASSLNRGFTDTQYF. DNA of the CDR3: TGTGCCAGCAGCTTAAACAGGGGATTCACAGATACGCAGTATTTT.

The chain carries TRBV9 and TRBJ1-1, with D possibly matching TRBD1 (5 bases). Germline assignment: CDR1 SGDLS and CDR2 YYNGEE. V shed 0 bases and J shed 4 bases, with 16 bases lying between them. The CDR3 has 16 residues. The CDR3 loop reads CASSVEAGRSGTEAFF. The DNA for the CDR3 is TGTGCCAGCAGCGTAGAGGCAGGGAGGTCGGGCACTGAAGCTTTCTTT.

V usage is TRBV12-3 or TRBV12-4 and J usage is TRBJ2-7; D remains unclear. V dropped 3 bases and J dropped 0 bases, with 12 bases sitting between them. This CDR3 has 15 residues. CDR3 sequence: CASSFFGRSSYEQYF. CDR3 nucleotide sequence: TGTGCCAGCAGTTTCTTCGGACGGAGCTCCTACGAGCAGTACTTC.

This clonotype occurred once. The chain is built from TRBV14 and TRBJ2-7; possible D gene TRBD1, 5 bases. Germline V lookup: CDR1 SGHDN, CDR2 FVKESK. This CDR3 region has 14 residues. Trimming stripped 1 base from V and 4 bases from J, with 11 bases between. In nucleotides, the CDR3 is TGTGCCAGCAGCCAAGTCTCGCAGGGATACGAGCAGTACTTC. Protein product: CASSQVSQGYEQYF.

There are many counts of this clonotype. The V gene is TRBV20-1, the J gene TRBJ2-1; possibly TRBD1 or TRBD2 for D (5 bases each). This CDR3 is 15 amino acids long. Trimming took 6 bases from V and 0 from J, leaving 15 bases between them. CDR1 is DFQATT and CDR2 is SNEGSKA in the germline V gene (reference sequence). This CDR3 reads CSASRGGNSYNEQFF. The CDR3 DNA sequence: TGCAGTGCCTCGAGGGGCGGAAACTCCTACAATGAGCAGTTCTTC.

The CDR3 nucleotides are TGTGCCAGCAGCCCTCACAATGGTGGCTACACCTTC. Protein: CASSPHNGGYTF. This chain connects TRBV5-4 to TRBJ1-2; D is ambiguous. Per germline, CDR1 SGHNT and CDR2 YYREEE (reference sequence). The CDR3 length is 12 residues. Trimming shortened V by 4 bases and J by 7 bases, and 11 bases separated the two germline ends. The full variable domain, in which reference TRBV5-4 and TRBJ1-2 provide the parts outside the CDR3, is ETGVTQSPTHLIKTRGQQVTLRCSSQSGHNTVSWYQQALGQGPQFIFQYYREEENGRGNFPPRFSGLQFPNYSSELNVNALELDDSALYLCASSPHNGGYTFGSGTRLTVV.

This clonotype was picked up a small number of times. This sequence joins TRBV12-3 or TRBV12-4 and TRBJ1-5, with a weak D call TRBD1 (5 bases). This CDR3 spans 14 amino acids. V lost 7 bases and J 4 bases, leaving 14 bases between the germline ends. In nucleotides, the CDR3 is TGTGCCAGCACCCGGGGACCGTATAATCAGCCCCAGCATTTT. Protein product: CASTRGPYNQPQHF.

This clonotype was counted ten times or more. Here the CDR3 DNA reads TGCAGTGTGGAGGACGGGTTGTCCGATACGCAGTATTTT. Its protein product is CSVEDGLSDTQYF. This chain joins TRBV20-1 and TRBJ2-3; weak D call: TRBD2 (5 bases). From germline, CDR1 is DFQATT and CDR2 SNEGSKA (reference sequence). The CDR3 runs to 13 residues. The V end lost 7 bases, the J end lost 6 bases, and 17 bases lay between the germline ends.

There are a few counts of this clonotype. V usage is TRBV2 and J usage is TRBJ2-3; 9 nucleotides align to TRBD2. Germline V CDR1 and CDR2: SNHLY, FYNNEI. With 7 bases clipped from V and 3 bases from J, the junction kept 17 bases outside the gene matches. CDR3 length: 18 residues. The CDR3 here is CASTESRPLSGGTDTQYF. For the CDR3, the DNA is TGTGCCAGCACCGAGAGCCGACCCCTTAGCGGGGGAACAGATACGCAGTATTTT.

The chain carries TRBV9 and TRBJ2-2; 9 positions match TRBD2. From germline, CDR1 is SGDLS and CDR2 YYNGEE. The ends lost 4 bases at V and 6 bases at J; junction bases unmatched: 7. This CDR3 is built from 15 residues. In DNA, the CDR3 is TGTGCCAGCAGCCCTCCGGGACTAGCATCCGGGGAGCTGTTTTTT. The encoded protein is CASSPPGLASGELFF.

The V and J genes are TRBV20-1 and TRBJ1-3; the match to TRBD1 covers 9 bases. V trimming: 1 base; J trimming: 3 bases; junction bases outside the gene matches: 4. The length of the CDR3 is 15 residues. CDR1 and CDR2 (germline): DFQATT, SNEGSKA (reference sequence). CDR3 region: CSARVGTGFGNTIYF. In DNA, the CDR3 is TGCAGTGCTAGAGTCGGGACAGGGTTTGGAAACACCATATATTTT.

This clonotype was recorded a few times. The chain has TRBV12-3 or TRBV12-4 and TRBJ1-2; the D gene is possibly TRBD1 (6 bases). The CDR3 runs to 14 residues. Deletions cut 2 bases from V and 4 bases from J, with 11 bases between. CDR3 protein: CASSLSGRGYGYTF. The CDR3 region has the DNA TGTGCCAGCAGTTTATCGGGCAGGGGCTATGGCTACACCTTC.

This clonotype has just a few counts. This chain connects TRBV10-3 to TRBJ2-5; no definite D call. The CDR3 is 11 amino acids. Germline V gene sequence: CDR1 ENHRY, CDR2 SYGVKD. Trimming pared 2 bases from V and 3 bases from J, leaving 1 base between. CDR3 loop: CAISEEETQYF. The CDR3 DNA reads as TGTGCCATCAGTGAGGAAGAGACCCAGTACTTC.

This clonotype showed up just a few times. The CDR3 spells CSAPVGTLSYEQYF. Written as DNA, the CDR3 is TGCAGTGCTCCGGTAGGGACACTCTCCTACGAGCAGTACTTC. The gene calls are TRBV20-1 and TRBJ2-7; tentatively, D is TRBD1 (6 bases). Germline loops: CDR1 DFQATT, CDR2 SNEGSKA (reference sequence). CDR3 size: 14 residues. V gave up 5 bases and J gave up 0 bases, with 14 bases separating them.

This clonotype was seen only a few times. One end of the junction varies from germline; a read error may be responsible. CDR3 bases: TGCAGTGTTAGAACCGGACAAGGGGACCGGGCTGAGCAGTTCTTC. Its translation is CSVRTGQGDRAEQFF. This chain uses TRBV20-1 with TRBJ2-1; TRBD1 or TRBD2 may be the D gene (5 bases each). The CDR3 runs 15 residues. Germline lookup yields CDR1 DFQATT and CDR2 SNEGSKA (reference sequence).

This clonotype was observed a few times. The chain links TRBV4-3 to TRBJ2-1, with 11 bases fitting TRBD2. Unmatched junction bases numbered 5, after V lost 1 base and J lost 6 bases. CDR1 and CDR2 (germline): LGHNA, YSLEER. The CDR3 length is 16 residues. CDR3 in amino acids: CASSQVAGGGLNEQFF. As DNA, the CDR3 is TGCGCCAGCAGCCAAGTAGCGGGAGGGGGGCTCAATGAGCAGTTCTTC.

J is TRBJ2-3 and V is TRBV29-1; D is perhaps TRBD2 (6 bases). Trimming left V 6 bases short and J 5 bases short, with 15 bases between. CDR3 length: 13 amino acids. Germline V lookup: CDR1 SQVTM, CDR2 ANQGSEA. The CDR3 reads CSVLAGIIDTQYF. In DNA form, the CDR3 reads TGCAGCGTACTAGCCGGGATTATAGATACGCAGTATTTT.

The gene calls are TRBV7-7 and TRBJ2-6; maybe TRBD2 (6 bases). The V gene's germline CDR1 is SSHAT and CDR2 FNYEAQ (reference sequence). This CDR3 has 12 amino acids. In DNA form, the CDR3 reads TGTGCTAGCGGCCCTGGGGCCAACGTCCTGACTTTC. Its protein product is CASGPGANVLTF.

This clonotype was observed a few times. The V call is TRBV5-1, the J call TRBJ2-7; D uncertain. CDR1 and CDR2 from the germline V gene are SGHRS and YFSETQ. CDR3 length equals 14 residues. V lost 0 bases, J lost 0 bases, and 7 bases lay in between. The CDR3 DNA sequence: TGCGCCAGCAGCTTGGTACGGACCTCCTACGAGCAGTACTTC. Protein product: CASSLVRTSYEQYF.

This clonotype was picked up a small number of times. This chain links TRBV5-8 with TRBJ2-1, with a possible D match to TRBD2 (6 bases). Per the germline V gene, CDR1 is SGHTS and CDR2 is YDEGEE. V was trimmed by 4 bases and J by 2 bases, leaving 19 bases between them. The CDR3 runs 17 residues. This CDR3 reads CASSRILSGSAYNEQFF. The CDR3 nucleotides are TGTGCCAGCAGCCGTATCCTTAGCGGTTCCGCCTACAATGAGCAGTTCTTC.